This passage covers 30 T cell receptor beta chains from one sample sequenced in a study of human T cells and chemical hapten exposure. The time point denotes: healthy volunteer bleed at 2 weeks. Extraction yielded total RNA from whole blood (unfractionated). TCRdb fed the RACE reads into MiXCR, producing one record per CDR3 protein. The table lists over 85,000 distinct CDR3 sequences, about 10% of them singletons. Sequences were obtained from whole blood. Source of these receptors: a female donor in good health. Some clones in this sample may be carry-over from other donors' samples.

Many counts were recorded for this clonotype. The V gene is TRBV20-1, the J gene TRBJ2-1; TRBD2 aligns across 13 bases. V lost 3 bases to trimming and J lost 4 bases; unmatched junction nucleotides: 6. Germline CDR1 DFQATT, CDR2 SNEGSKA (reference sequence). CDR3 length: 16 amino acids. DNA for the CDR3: TGCAGTGCTAGGCTGGGACTAGCGGGAAGTTACAATGAGCAGTTCTTC. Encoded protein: CSARLGLAGSYNEQFF.

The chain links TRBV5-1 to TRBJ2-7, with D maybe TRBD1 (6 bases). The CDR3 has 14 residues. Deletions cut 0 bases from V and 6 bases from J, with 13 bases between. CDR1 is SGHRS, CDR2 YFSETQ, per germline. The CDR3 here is CASSLGTVVSEQYF. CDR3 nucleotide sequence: TGCGCCAGCAGCTTGGGGACAGTGGTCTCCGAGCAGTACTTC.

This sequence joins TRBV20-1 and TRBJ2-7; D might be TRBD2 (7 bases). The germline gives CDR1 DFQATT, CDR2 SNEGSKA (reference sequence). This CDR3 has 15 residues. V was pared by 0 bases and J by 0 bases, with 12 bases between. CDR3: CSARDLGGGSYEQYF. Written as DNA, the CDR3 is TGCAGTGCTAGAGATTTAGGGGGGGGCTCCTACGAGCAGTACTTC.

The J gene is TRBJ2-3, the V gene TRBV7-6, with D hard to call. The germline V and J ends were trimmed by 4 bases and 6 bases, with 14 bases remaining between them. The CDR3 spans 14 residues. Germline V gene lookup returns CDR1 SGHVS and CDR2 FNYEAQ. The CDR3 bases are TGTGCCAGCAGCTCGGACCAATTGTACGATACGCAGTATTTT. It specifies CASSSDQLYDTQYF.

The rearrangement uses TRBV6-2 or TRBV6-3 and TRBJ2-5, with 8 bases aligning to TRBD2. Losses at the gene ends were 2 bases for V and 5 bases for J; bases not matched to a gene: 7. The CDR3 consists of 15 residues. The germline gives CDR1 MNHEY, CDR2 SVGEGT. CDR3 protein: CASSYTGGPRETQYF. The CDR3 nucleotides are TGTGCCAGCAGTTACACGGGAGGGCCGCGGGAGACCCAGTACTTC.

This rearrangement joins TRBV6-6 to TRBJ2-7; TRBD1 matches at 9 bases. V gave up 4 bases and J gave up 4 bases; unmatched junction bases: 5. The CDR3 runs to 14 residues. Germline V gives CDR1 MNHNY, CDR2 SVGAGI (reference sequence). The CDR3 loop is CASSLRQGGYEQYF. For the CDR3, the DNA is TGTGCCAGCAGTTTACGACAGGGGGGGTACGAGCAGTACTTC.

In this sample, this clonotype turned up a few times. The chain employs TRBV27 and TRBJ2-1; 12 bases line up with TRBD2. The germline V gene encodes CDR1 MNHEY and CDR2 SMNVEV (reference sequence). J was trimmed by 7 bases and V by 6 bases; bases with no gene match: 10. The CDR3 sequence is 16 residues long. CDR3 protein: CASSPDLAGGFNEQFF. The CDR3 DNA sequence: TGTGCCAGCAGCCCCGACCTAGCGGGAGGGTTTAATGAGCAGTTCTTC.

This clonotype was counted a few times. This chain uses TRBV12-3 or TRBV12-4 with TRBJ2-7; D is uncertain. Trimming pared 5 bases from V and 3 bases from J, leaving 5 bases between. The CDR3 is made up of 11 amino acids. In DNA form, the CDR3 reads TGTGCCAGCAGTCCCCACTACGAGCAGTACTTC. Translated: CASSPHYEQYF.

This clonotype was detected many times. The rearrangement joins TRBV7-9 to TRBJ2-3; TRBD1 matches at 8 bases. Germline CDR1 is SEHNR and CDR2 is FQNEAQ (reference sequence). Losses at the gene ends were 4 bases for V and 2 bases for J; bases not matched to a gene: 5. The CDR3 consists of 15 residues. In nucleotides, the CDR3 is TGTGCCAGCAGCTGGGACAGGCTATCCACAGATACGCAGTATTTT. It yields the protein CASSWDRLSTDTQYF.

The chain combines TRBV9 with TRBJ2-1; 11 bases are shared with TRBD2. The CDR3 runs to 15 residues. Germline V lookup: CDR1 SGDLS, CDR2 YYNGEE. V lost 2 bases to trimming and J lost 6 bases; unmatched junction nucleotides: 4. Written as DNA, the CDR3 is TGTGCCAGCAGCGTCACTAGCGGGGGTTCCAATGAGCAGTTCTTC. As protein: CASSVTSGGSNEQFF.

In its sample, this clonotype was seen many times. This CDR3 is CASSLLNRGEQYF. The CDR3 DNA reads as TGTGCCAGCAGCTTACTAAACAGGGGCGAGCAGTACTTC. This chain joins TRBV7-9 and TRBJ2-7, with TRBD1 matching over 7 bases. Germline CDR1 reads SEHNR; CDR2 reads FQNEAQ (reference sequence). The CDR3 consists of 13 residues. Trimming took 2 bases from V and 6 from J; bases not matched to a gene: 4.

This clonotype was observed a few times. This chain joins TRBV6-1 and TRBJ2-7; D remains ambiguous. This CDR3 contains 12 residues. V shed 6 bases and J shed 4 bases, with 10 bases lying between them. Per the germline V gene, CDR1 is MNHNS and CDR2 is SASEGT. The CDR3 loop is CASSGGWYEQYF. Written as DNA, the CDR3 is TGTGCCAGCAGCGGTGGTTGGTACGAGCAGTACTTC.

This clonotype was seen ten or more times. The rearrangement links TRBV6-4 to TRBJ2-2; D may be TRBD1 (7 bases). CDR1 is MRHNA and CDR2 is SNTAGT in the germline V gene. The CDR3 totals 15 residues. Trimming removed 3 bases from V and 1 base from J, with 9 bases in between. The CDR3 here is CASSEQGGNTGELFF. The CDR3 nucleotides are TGTGCCAGCAGTGAGCAGGGGGGGAACACCGGGGAGCTGTTTTTT.

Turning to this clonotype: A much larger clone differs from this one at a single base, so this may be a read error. CDR3 protein: CSVLLAEYNEQFF. Written as DNA, the CDR3 is TGCAGCGTCCTACTAGCGGAGTACAATGAGCAGTTCTTC. The chain has TRBV29-1 and TRBJ2-1; 8 nucleotides match TRBD2. The junction had 5 bases not matched to a gene; V was cut back by 6 bases and J by 4 bases. Germline V lookup: CDR1 SQVTM, CDR2 ANQGSEA. The CDR3 totals 13 residues.

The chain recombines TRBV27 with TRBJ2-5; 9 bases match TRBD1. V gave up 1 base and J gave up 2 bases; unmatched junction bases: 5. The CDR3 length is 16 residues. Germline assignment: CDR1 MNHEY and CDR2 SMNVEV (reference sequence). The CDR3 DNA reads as TGTGCCAGCAGTTTATGGGGGACAGGGCTTCAAGAGACCCAGTACTTC. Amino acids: CASSLWGTGLQETQYF.

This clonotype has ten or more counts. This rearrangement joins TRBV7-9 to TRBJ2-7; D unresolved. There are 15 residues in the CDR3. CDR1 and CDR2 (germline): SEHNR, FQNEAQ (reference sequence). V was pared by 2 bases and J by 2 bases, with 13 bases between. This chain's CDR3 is CASSLSTESTYEQYF. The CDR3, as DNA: TGTGCCAGCAGCTTATCCACCGAATCTACCTACGAGCAGTACTTC.

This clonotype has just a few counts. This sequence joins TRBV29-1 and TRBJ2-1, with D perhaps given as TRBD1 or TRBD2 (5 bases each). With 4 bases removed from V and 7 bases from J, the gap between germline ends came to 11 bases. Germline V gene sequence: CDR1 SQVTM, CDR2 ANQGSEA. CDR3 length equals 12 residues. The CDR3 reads CSVVGVGNEQFF. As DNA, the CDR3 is TGCAGCGTTGTGGGGGTAGGGAATGAGCAGTTCTTC.

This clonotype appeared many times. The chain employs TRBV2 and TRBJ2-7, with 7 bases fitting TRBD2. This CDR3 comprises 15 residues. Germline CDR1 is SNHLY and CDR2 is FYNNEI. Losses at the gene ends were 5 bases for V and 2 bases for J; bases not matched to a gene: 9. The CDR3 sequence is CASSPEASGPYEQYF. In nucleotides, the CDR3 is TGTGCCAGCAGTCCTGAGGCTAGCGGACCCTACGAGCAGTACTTC.

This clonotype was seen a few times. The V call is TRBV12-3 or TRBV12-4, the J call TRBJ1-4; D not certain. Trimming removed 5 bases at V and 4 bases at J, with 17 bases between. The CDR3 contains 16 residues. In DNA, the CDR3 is TGTGCCAGCAGTCCCCGCTTGGGCAGCCTTAATGAAAAACTGTTTTTT. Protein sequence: CASSPRLGSLNEKLFF.

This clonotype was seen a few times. CDR3 sequence (DNA): TGTGCCATCAGATCGGACGGATCCTACGAGCAGTACTTC. Its translation: CAIRSDGSYEQYF. The chain joins TRBV10-3 to TRBJ2-7; D gene unclear. The V end was cut by 6 bases, the J end by 1 base, with 10 bases between. Per the germline V gene, CDR1 is ENHRY and CDR2 is SYGVKD. The CDR3 has 13 amino acids.

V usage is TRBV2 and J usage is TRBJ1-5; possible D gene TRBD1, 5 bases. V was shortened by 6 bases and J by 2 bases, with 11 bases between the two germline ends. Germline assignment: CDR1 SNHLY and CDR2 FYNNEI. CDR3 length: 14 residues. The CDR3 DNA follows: TGTGCCAGCAGCCCGGGACTGGGCAATCAGCCCCAGCATTTT. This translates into CASSPGLGNQPQHF.

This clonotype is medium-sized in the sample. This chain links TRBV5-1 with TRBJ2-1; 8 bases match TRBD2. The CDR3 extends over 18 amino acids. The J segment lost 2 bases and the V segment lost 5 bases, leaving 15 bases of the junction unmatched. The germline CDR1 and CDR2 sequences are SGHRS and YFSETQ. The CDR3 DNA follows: TGCGCCAGCAGAGGATTGACGGGAGGGCCTGGAACCTACAATGAGCAGTTCTTC. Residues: CASRGLTGGPGTYNEQFF.

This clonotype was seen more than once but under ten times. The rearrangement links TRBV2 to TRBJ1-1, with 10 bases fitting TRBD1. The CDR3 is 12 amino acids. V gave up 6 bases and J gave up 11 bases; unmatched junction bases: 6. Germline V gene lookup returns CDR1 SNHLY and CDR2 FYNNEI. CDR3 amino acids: CASSYRDRGAFF. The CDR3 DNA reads TGTGCCAGCAGCTATAGGGACAGGGGCGCTTTCTTT.

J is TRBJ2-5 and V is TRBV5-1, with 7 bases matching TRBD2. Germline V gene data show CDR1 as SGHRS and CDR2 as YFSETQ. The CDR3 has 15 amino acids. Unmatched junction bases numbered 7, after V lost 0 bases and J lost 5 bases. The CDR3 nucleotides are TGCGCCAGCAGCTTGGGGGGCGGGAGCCAGGAGACCCAGTACTTC. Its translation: CASSLGGGSQETQYF.

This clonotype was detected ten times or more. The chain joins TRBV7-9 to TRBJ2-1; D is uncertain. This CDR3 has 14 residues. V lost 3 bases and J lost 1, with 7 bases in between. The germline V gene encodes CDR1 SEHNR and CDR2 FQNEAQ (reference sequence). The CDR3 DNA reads TGTGCCAGCAGCTTTGGAGATTCCTACAATGAGCAGTTCTTC. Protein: CASSFGDSYNEQFF.

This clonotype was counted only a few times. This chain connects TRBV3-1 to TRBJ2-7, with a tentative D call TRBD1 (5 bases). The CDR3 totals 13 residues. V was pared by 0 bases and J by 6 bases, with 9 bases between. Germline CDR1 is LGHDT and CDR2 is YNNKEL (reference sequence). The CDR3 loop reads CASSQEGVGEQYF. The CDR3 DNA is TGTGCCAGCAGCCAAGAAGGGGTCGGCGAGCAGTACTTC.

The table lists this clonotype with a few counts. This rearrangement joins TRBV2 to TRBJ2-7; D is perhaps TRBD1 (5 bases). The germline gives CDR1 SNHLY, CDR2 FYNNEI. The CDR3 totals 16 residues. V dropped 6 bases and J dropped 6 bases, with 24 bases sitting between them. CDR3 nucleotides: TGTGCCAGCAGCCAAACCCGGCAGGTGGGGCTACTCGAGCAGTACTTC. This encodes CASSQTRQVGLLEQYF. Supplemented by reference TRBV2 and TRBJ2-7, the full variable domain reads EPEVTQTPSHQVTQMGQEVILRCVPISNHLYFYWYRQILGQKVEFLVSFYNNEISEKSEIFDDQFSVERPDGSNFTLKIRSTKLEDSAMYFCASSQTRQVGLLEQYFGPGTRLTVT.

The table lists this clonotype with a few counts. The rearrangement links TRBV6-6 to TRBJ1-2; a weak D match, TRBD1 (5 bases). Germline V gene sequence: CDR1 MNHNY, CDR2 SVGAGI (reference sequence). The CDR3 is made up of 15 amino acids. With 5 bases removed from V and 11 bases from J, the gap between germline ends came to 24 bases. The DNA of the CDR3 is TGTGCCAGCAGTGGTTACCGGGGCTCGGCGCTTAGTTACACCTTC. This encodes CASSGYRGSALSYTF.

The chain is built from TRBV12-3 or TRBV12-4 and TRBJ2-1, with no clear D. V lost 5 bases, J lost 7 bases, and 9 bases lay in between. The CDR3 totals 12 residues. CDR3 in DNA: TGTGCCAGCAGTCCAACGAAGAATGAGCAGTTCTTC. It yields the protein CASSPTKNEQFF.

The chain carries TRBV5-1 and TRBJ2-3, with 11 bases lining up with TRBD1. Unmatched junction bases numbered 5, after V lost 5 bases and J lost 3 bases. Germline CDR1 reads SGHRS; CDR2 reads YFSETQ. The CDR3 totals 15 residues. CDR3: CASSFGQGATDTQYF. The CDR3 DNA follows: TGCGCCAGCAGTTTTGGACAGGGGGCTACAGATACGCAGTATTTT.